The TCR beta chain under discussion was sequenced for a study of PD-1 blockade in classical Hodgkin lymphoma. The data were produced by immunoSEQ multiplex PCR, yet TCRdb's version contains in-frame clones alone and is incomplete. The sample has 25,000 to 30,000 clones, roughly 90% seen once. Germline V gene data show CDR1 as SGHTA and CDR2 as FQGNSA. V gave up 5 bases and J gave up 0 bases, with 18 bases separating them. There are 17 residues in the CDR3. Time point noted: newly diagnosed, previously untreated cHL patient sample. Using magnetic negative selection, the CD4+ T cells were separated out of thawed PBMCs.

The chain employs TRBV7-2 and TRBJ2-3; D is possibly TRBD2 (6 bases). The specimen sequenced was CD4+ T cells from blood. This TCR was recovered from a human donor with classical Hodgkin lymphoma. The CDR3 sequence: CASSPPSRESSTDTQYF. In DNA form, the CDR3 reads TGTGCCAGCAGCCCCCCCTCGCGGGAATCTAGCACAGATACGCAGTATTTT.